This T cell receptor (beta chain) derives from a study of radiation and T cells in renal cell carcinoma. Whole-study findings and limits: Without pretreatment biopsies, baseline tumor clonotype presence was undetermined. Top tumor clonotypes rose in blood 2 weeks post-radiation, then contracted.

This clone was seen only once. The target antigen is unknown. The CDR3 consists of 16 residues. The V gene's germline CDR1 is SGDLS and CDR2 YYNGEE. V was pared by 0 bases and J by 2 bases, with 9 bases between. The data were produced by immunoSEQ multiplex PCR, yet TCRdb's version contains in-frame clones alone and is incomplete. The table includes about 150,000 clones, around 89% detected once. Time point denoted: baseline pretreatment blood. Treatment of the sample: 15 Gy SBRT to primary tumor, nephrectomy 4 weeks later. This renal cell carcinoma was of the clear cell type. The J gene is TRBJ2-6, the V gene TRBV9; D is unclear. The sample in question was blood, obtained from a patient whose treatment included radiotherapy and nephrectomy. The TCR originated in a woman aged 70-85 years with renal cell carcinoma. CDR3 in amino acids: CASSVARSTGANVLTF. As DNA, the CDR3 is TGTGCCAGCAGCGTAGCTAGGAGTACTGGGGCCAACGTCCTGACTTTC. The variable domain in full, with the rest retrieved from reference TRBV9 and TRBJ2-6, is DSGVTQTPKHLITATGQRVTLRCSPRSGDLSVYWYQQSLDQGLQFLIQYYNGEERAKGNILERFSAQQFPDLHSELNLSSLELGDSALYFCASSVARSTGANVLTFGAGSRLTVL.